Reported below is one T cell receptor (beta chain). Its cognate antigen is unknown. This sample includes further DNA sequences coding for the same CDR3. When sampled, the donors appeared nominally healthy, though they likely had unrecorded immune exposures. The sample originates from a study of cytomegalovirus exposure and HLA in healthy donors. PCR involved 60 Vbeta and 13 Jbeta primers. Clones were sequenced by immunoSEQ multiplex PCR, and TCRdb holds only the in-frame ones, with some missing. The table has around 210,000 clones, around 86% seen once. Study-level findings and limits: Later, TCR association rates were found to vary by HLA locus, highest for DRB1 and lowest for HLA-C. A previous analysis found most TCR beta V segments productive roughly 90% or roughly 30% of the time.

This TCR was recovered from a woman between 40 and 50 years old in good health and CMV-seronegative. Sequencing used PBMCs.

The CDR3 DNA is TGTGCCAGCAGTCAGGGGCAGTTTAGCAATCAGCCCCAGCATTTT. Translated, it gives CASSQGQFSNQPQHF. V usage is TRBV6-1 and J usage is TRBJ1-5, with a weak D call TRBD1 (6 bases). Deletions cut 5 bases from V and 0 bases from J, with 11 bases between. The CDR3 has 15 residues. Germline CDR1 MNHNS, CDR2 SASEGT.